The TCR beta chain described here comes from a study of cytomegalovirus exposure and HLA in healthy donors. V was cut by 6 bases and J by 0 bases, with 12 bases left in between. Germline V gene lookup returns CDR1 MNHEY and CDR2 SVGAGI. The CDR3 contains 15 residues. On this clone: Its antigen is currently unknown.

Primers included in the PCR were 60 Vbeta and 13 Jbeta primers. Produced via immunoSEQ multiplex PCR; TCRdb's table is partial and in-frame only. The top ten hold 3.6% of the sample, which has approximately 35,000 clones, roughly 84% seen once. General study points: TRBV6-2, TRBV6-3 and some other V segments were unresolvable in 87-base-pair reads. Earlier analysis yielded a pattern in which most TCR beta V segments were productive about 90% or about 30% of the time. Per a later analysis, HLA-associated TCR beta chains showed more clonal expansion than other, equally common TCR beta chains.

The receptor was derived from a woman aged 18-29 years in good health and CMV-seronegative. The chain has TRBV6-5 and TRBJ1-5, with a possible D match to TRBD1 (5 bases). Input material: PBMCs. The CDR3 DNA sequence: TGTGCCAGCAGGGGCGGGACGGGTAGCAATCAGCCCCAGCATTTT. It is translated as CASRGGTGSNQPQHF.